The source of this T cell receptor (beta chain) is a study of PD-L1 blockade in urothelial cancer. Some clones are missing from TCRdb's copy, which holds only in-frame ones; the method was immunoSEQ multiplex PCR. The sample shows 75,000 to 90,000 clones, around 80% of them seen only once. V lost 0 bases to trimming and J lost 6 bases; unmatched junction nucleotides: 4. CDR3 length equals 16 residues. The germline V gene has CDR1 KGHSH and CDR2 LQKENI. The sample was PBMCs, taken around atezolizumab (anti-PD-L1) treatment. The chain is built from TRBV18 and TRBJ1-4; 10 bases fit TRBD1. The receptor was derived from a man between 65 and 85 years old with urothelial cancer. Here the CDR3 DNA reads TGTGCCAGCTCACCACCAGACAGGGGGCTTGATGAAAAACTGTTTTTT. This gives the protein CASSPPDRGLDEKLFF.